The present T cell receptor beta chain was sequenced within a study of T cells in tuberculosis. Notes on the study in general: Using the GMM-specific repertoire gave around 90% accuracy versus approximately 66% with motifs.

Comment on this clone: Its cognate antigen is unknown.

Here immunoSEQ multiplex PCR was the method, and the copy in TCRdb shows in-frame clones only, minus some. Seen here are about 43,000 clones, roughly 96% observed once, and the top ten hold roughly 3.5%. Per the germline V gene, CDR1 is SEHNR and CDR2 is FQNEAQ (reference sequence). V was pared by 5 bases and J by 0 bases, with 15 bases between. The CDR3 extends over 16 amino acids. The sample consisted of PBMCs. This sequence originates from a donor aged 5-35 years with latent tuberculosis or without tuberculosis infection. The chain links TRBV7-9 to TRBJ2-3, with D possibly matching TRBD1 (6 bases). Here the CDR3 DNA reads TGTGCCAGCAGCACAGACAGGACGCCTAGCACAGATACGCAGTATTTT. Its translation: CASSTDRTPSTDTQYF.